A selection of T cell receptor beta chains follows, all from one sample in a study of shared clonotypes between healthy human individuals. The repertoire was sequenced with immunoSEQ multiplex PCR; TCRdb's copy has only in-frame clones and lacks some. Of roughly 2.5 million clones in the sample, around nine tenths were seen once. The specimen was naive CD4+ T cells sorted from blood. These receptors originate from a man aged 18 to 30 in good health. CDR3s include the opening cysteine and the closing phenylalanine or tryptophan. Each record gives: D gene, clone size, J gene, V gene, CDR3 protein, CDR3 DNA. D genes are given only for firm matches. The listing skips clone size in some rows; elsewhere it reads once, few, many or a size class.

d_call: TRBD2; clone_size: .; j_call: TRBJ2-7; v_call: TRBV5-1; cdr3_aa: CASSYWDSGTSGSYEQYF; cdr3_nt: TGCGCCAGCAGCTACTGGGACTCTGGGACTAGCGGGAGCTACGAGCAGTACTTC
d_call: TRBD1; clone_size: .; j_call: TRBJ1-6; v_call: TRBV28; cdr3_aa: CASNKQGIYNSPLHF; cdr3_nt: TGTGCCAGCAACAAACAGGGGATCTATAATTCACCCCTCCACTTT
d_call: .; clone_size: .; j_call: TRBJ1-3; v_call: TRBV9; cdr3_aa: CASSDYTGTPGNTIYF; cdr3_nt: TGTGCCAGCAGCGACTATACCGGGACACCTGGAAACACCATATATTTT
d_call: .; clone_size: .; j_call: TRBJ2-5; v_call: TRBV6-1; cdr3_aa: CASSLRSSDKRAQYF; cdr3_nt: TGTGCCAGCTCCCTTCGTAGCAGTGACAAGAGAGCCCAGTACTTC
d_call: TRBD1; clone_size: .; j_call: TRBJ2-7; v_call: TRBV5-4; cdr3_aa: CASSSSAGTGVEQYF; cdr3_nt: TGTGCCAGCAGCTCGAGCGCCGGGACAGGAGTCGAGCAGTACTTC
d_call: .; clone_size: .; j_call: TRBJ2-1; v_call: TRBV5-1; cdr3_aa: CASSLTAGLGNEQFF; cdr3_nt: TGCGCCAGCAGCTTGACGGCGGGGCTGGGTAATGAGCAGTTCTTC
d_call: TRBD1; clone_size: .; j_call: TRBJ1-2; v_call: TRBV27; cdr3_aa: CASSLVPTQGVGGYTF; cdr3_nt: TGTGCCAGCAGTTTAGTCCCAACCCAGGGGGTGGGTGGCTACACCTTC
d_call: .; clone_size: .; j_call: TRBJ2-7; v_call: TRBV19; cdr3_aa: CASSIGRVSVAGAYEQYF; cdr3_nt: TGTGCCAGTAGTATCGGTAGAGTGTCGGTCGCAGGGGCCTACGAGCAGTACTTC
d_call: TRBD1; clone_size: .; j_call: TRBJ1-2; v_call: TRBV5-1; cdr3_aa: CASSSDRASTSNYGYTF; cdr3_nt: TGCGCCAGCAGCTCGGACAGGGCCAGCACCTCTAACTATGGCTACACCTTC
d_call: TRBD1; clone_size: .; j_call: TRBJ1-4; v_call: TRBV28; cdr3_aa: CASSLRGGREKLFF; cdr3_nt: TGTGCCAGCAGTTTACGAGGGGGCCGTGAAAAACTGTTTTTT
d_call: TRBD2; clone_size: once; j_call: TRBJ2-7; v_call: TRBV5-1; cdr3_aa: CASSSQSGTSGSNEQYF; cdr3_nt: TGCGCCAGCAGCTCACAATCAGGGACTAGCGGGAGTAACGAGCAGTACTTC
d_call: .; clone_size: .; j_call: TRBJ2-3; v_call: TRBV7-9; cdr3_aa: CASSLGGTDTQYF; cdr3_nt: TGTGCCAGCAGCTTAGGAGGGACAGATACGCAGTATTTT
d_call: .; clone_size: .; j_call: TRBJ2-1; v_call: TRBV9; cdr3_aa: CASSHSNRNNEQFF; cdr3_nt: TGTGCCAGCAGCCATAGTAACAGGAACAATGAGCAGTTCTTC
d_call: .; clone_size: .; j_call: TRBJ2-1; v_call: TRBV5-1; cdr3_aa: CASSSGLQTLTYNEQFF; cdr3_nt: TGCGCCAGCAGCTCCGGACTGCAAACCCTTACTTACAATGAGCAGTTCTTC
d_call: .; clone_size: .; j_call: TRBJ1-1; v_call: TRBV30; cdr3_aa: CAFPTGVNTEAFF; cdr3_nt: TGTGCCTTCCCGACAGGAGTGAACACTGAAGCTTTCTTT
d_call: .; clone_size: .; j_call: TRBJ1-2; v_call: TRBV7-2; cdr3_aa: CASSLGPAGRNYGYTF; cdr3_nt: TGTGCCAGCAGCTTAGGTCCGGCAGGGAGGAACTATGGCTACACCTTC
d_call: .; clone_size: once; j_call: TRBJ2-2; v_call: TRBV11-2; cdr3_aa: CASSLDTNTGELFF; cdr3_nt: TGTGCCAGCAGCTTAGACACGAACACCGGGGAGCTGTTTTTT
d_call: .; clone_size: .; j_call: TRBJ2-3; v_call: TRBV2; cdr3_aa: CASSGTGEAADTQYF; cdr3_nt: TGTGCCAGCAGTGGGACGGGAGAGGCGGCAGATACGCAGTATTTT
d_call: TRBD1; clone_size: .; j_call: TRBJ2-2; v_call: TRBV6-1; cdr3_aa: CASDLTGGAGELFF; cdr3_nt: TGTGCCAGCGACCTAACAGGGGGCGCCGGGGAGCTGTTTTTT
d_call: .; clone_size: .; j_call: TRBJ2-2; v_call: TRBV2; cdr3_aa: CASKQDLYAGELFF; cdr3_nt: TGTGCCAGCAAACAGGACTTGTACGCCGGGGAGCTGTTTTTT
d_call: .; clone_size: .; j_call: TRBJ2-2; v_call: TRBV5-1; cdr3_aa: CASSLVYQVADGELFF; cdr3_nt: TGCGCCAGCAGCTTGGTTTATCAGGTTGCCGACGGGGAGCTGTTTTTT
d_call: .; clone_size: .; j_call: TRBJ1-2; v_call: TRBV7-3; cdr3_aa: CASQGAGGYTF; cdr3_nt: TGTGCCAGCCAAGGGGCAGGTGGCTACACCTTC
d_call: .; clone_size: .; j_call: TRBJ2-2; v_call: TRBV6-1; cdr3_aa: CASSARQANTGELFF; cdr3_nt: TGTGCCAGCAGTGCGCGGCAAGCGAACACCGGGGAGCTGTTTTTT
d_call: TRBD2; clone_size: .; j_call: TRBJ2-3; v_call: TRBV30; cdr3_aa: CAWRVAGETTDTQYF; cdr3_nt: TGTGCCTGGAGGGTAGCGGGGGAGACCACAGATACGCAGTATTTT
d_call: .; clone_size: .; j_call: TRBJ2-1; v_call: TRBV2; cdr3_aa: CASSIRVENEQFF; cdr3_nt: TGTGCCAGCAGTATCAGGGTCGAGAATGAGCAGTTCTTC
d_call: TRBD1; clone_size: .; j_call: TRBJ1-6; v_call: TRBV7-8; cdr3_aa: CASSTKDRVGNSPLHF; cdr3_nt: TGTGCCAGCAGCACAAAGGACAGGGTAGGGAATTCACCCCTCCACTTT
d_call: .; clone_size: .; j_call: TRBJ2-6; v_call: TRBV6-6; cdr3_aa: CASQPPGGANVLTF; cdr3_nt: TGTGCCAGCCAACCGCCAGGAGGGGCCAACGTCCTGACTTTC
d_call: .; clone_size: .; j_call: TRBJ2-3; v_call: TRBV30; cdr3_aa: CAWSLQGGDTQYF; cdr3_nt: TGTGCCTGGAGTCTTCAGGGTGGAGATACGCAGTATTTT
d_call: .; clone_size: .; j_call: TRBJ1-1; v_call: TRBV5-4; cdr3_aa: CASSFSGRGYVAEAFF; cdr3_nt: TGTGCCAGCAGCTTTTCGGGCAGGGGATATGTCGCTGAAGCTTTCTTT
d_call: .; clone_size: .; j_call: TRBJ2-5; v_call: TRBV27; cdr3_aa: CASSPRGSQETQYF; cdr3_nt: TGTGCCAGCAGTCCCCGGGGGAGCCAAGAGACCCAGTACTTC
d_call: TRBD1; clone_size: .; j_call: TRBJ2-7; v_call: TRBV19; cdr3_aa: CASSMEGTGPYEQYF; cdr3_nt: TGTGCCAGTAGTATGGAGGGGACAGGTCCCTACGAGCAGTACTTC
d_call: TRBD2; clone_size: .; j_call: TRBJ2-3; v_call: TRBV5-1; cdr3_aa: CASSLVAGVPGDTQYF; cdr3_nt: TGCGCCAGCAGCTTGGTTGCGGGAGTTCCAGGAGATACGCAGTATTTT
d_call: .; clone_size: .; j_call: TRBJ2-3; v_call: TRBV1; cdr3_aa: CTSSQGAGGKSSTDTQYF; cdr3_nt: TGCACCAGCAGCCAAGGGGCAGGAGGGAAAAGTAGCACAGATACGCAGTATTTT
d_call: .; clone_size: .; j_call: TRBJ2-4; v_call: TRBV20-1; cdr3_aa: CSLTQNIQYF; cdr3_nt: TGCAGTCTTACCCAAAACATTCAGTACTTC
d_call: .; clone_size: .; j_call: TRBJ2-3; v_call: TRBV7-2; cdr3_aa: CASSPPPGTDTQYF; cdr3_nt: TGTGCCAGCAGCCCACCACCGGGGACAGATACGCAGTATTTT
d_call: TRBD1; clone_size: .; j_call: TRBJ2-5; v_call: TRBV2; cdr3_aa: CASSELQGRETQYF; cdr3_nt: TGTGCCAGCAGTGAACTACAGGGGCGAGAGACCCAGTACTTC
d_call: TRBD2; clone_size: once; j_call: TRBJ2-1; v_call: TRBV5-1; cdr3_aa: CASSLGGLAGDNEQFF; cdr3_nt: TGCGCCAGCAGCTTGGGGGGACTAGCGGGAGACAATGAGCAGTTCTTC
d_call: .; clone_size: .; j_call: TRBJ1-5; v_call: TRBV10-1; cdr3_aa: CALEGEDQPQHF; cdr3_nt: TGCGCCCTCGAAGGGGAAGATCAGCCCCAGCATTTT
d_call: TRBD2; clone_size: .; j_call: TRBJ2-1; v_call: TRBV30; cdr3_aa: CAWSTSANNEQFF; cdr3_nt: TGTGCCTGGAGTACTAGCGCGAACAATGAGCAGTTCTTC
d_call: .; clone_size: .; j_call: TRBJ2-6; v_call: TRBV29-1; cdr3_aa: CSVVQGSGANVLTF; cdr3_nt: TGCAGCGTTGTGCAAGGGTCTGGGGCCAACGTCCTGACTTTC
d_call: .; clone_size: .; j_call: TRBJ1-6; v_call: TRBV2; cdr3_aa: CASSERLGNNSPLHF; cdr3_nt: TGTGCCAGCAGTGAAAGGTTAGGGAATAATTCACCCCTCCACTTT
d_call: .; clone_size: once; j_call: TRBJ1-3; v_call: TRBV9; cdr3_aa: CASSETLAGNTIYF; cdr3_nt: TGTGCCAGCAGCGAGACCCTAGCGGGAAACACCATATATTTT
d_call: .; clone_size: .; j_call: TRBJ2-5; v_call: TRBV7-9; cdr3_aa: CASSLIQGMETQYF; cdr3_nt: TGTGCCAGCAGCCTAATCCAGGGCATGGAGACCCAGTACTTC
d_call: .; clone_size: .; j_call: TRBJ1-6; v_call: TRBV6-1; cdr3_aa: CASRMGGYNSPLHF; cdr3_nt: TGTGCCAGTAGGATGGGGGGTTATAATTCACCCCTCCACTTT
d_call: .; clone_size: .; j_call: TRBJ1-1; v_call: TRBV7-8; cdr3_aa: CASSDIGNMNTEAFF; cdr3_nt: TGTGCCAGCAGCGATATCGGCAATATGAACACTGAAGCTTTCTTT